This T cell receptor (beta chain) was captured by sequencing in a study of cytomegalovirus exposure and HLA in healthy donors. Study conclusions and caveats: The study labeled approximately 150 TCR beta chains cytomegalovirus-associated.

Primers for the PCR totalled 60 Vbeta and 13 Jbeta. The table came from immunoSEQ multiplex PCR; TCRdb's copy has only in-frame clones and leaves some out. The sample gives around 110,000 clones, around 70% of which show up once; about 1.6% is in the top ten. Only one count was recorded for this clone. Its antigen is not known. Germline CDR1 and CDR2: MNHEY and SVGAGI. The CDR3 totals 16 residues. The ends lost 2 bases at V and 2 bases at J; junction bases unmatched: 4. This receptor was taken from a young woman in good health and CMV-seronegative. V and J are TRBV6-5 and TRBJ2-2; 8 nucleotides agree with TRBD2. Sequencing was performed on PBMCs. The CDR3 DNA follows: TGTGCCAGCAGTTACATCGGGGGGGCTAACACCGGGGAGCTGTTTTTT. This encodes CASSYIGGANTGELFF.